This T cell receptor beta chain was identified in a study of cytomegalovirus exposure and HLA in healthy donors. The wider study: The study's early data release held roughly 91 million unique TCRs from HLA-typed donors.

This PCR relied on a set of 60 Vbeta primers and 13 Jbeta primers. Generated by immunoSEQ multiplex PCR, the TCRdb table keeps only in-frame clones and is missing some. The sample yields some 44,000 clones, 50% seen once. Germline V lookup: CDR1 LNHDA, CDR2 SQIVND (reference sequence). The V and J ends lost 5 bases and 5 bases, in that order; junction bases with no gene match: 5. CDR3 length equals 15 residues. This clone was found a few times. The sequence was obtained from a human donor in good health. Sequencing was carried out using PBMCs. The gene calls are TRBV19 and TRBJ2-1; the match to TRBD2 covers 11 bases. CDR3 region: CASSQVAGGHNEQFF. For the CDR3, the DNA is TGTGCCAGTAGTCAGGTAGCGGGAGGGCACAATGAGCAGTTCTTC.